This TCR beta chain was documented in a study of T cell repertoires in cytomegalovirus infection. The overall study: Matching HLA type, along with CMV infection, was indicated by public TCR beta signatures.

This clonotype was picked up many times. Its cognate antigen is unknown. TCRdb fed the reads into MiXCR, producing one record per CDR3 protein. The table lists 200,000 to 300,000 distinct CDR3 sequences, roughly 12% of them singletons. Notes on the study in general: Pooled public TCR beta family frequency picked out CMV carriers with the relevant HLA. The study found HLA-C-restricted CMV-specific TCR beta clonotypes dominating the ex vivo response.

Sequenced material: PBMCs. The sequence was obtained from a human donor in good health (CMV status not recorded). Some clones in this sample may be carry-over from other donors' samples.

The CDR3 loop reads CASSPGLASLGYGYTF. The CDR3 DNA reads as TGTGCCAGCAGCCCCGGACTTGCCTCCTTGGGGTATGGCTACACCTTC. The rearrangement links TRBV7-2 to TRBJ1-2; D remains unclear. The CDR3 runs to 16 residues. The V end was cut by 5 bases, the J end by 5 bases, with 21 bases between. Germline values: CDR1 SGHTA, CDR2 FQGNSA.